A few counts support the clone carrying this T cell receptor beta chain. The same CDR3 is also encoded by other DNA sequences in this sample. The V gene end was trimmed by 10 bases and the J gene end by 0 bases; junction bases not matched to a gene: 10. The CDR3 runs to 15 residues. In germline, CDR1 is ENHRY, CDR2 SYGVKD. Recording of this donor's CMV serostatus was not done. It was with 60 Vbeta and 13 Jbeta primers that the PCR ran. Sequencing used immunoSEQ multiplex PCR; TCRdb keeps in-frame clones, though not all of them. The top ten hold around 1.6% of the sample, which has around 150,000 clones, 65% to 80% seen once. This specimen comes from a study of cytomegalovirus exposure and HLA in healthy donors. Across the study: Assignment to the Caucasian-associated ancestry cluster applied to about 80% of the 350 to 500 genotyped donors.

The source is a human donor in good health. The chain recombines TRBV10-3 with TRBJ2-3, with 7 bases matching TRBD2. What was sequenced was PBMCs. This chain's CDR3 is CATRGGSTSTDTQYF. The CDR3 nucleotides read TGTGCCACCCGGGGAGGGAGTACTAGCACAGATACGCAGTATTTT.